Here is one T cell receptor (beta chain) with its context. The record originates from a study of shared clonotypes between healthy human individuals. Measured with immunoSEQ multiplex PCR; TCRdb has only the in-frame clones, and not every one. This table has over a million clones, about 96% appearing once. J lost 7 bases, V lost 1 base, and 10 bases had no gene match. CDR1 SGHTA and CDR2 FQGNSA come from the germline V gene. This CDR3 comprises 17 residues. The V gene is TRBV7-2, the J gene TRBJ2-1; 10 bases align to TRBD2. What was sequenced was naive CD4+ T cells sorted from blood. Documented subset: CD45RA+ positively selected. The source is a young man in good health. The CDR3, as DNA: TGTGCCAGCAGCTTAGTGTCTAGCGGGAGAGGTGGGAATGAGCAGTTCTTC. Amino acids: CASSLVSSGRGGNEQFF.